This T cell receptor beta chain was obtained from a study of PD-L1 blockade in urothelial cancer. Each PCR contained spiked-in synthetic TCR analog templates. The protocol was immunoSEQ multiplex PCR, while the TCRdb copy is restricted to in-frame clones and leaves out a portion. The data show around 50,000 clones, approximately 78% seen once. Points from the study as a whole: The study found that durable-benefit patients expanded tumor-associated blood clones more at 3 weeks.

About this clone itself: Antigen unknown.

The CDR3 length is 15 residues. Germline V lookup: CDR1 SGHRS, CDR2 YFSETQ. V was pared by 0 bases and J by 1 base, with 0 bases of the junction left unmatched. Noted time point: pretreatment peripheral blood. Each patient supplied 1 to 8 pretreatment and on-treatment samples. The chain combines TRBV5-1 with TRBJ2-1, with 8 bases aligning to TRBD1. The TCR was taken from a man aged 45-60 years with urothelial cancer. The input for sequencing was PBMCs, taken around atezolizumab (anti-PD-L1) treatment. The CDR3 bases are TGCGCCAGCAGCTTGGGGACAGGGTCCTACAATGAGCAGTTCTTC. This gives the protein CASSLGTGSYNEQFF.